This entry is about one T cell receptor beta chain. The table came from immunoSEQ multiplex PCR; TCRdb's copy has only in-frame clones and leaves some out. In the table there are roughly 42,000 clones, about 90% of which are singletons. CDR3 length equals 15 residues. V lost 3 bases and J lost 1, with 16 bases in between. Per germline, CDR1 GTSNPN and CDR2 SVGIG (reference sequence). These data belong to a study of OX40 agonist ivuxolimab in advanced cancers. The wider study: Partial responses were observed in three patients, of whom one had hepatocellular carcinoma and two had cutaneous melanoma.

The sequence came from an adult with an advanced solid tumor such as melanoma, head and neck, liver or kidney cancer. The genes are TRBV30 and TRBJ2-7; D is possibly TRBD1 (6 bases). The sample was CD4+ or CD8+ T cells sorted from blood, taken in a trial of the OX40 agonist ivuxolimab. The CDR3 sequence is CAWRSPGQPSYEQYF. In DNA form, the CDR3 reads TGTGCCTGGAGATCTCCTGGACAGCCATCCTACGAGCAGTACTTC.